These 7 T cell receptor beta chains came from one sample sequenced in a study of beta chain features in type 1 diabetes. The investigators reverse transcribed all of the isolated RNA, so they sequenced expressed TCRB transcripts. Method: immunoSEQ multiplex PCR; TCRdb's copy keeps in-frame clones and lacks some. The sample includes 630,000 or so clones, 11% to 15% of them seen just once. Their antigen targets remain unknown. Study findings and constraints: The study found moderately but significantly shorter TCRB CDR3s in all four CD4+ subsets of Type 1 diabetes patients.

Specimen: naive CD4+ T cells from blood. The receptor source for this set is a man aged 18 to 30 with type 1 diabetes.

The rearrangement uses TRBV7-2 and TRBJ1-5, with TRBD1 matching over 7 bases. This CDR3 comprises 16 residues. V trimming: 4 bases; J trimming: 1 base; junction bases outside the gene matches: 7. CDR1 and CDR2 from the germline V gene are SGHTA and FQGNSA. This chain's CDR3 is CASSSRTGGSNQPQHF. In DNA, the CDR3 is TGTGCCAGCAGCTCTCGGACAGGTGGGAGCAATCAGCCCCAGCATTTT.

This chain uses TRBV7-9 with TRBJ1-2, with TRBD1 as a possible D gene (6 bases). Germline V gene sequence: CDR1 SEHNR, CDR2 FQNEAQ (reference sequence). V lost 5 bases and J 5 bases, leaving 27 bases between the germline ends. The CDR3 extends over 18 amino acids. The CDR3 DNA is TGTGCCAGCAGCCAGTTGAACCTTATACAGGGTACCTATTATGGCTACACCTTC. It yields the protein CASSQLNLIQGTYYGYTF.

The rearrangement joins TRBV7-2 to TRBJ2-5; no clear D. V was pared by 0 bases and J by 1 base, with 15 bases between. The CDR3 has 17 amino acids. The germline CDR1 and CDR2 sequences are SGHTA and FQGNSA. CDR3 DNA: TGTGCCAGCAGCTTAGCGGCGTCCCCCACCATCCAAGAGACCCAGTACTTC. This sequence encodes CASSLAASPTIQETQYF.

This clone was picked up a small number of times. CDR3 DNA sequence: TGTGCTAGTGGTACCCCTTCCCTAGCGGGTTACAATGAGCAGTTCTTC. Translation gives CASGTPSLAGYNEQFF. This chain uses TRBV12-5 with TRBJ2-1; 8 nucleotides agree with TRBD2. Per germline, CDR1 LGHNT and CDR2 FRNRAP. This CDR3 is built from 16 residues. Germline trimming cut 5 bases from V and 4 bases from J; bases unmatched to any gene: 10.

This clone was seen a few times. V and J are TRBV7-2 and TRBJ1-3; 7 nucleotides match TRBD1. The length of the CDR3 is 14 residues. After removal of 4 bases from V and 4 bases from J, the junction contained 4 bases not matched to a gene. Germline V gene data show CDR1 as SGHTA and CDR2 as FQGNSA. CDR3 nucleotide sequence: TGTGCCAGCAGCTCGACAGGGTTGGGAAACACCATATATTTT. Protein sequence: CASSSTGLGNTIYF.

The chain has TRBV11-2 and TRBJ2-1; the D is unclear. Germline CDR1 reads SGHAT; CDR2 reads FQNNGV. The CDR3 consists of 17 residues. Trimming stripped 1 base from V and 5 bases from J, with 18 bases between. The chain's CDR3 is CASSLVMSVGRDNEQFF. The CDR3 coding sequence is TGTGCCAGCAGCTTAGTTATGTCGGTGGGAAGAGACAATGAGCAGTTCTTC. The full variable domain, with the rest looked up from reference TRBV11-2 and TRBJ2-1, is EAGVAQSPRYKIIEKRQSVAFWCNPISGHATLYWYQQILGQGPKLLIQFQNNGVVDDSQLPKDRFSAERLKGVDSTLKIQPAKLEDSAVYLCASSLVMSVGRDNEQFFGPGTRLTVL.

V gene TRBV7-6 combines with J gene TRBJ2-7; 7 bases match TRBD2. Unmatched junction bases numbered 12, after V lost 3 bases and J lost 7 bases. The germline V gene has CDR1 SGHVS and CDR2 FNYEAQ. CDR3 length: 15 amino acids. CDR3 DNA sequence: TGTGCCAGCAGCTTGGGAGGGGCAGGTACGAGAGAGCAGTACTTC. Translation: CASSLGGAGTREQYF.